These 5 T cell receptor beta chains share one sample of origin, sequenced in a study of cytomegalovirus exposure and HLA in healthy donors. In the PCR, 60 Vbeta and 13 Jbeta primers were used. The repertoire was sequenced with immunoSEQ multiplex PCR; TCRdb's copy has only in-frame clones and lacks some. Seen here are about 42,000 clones, roughly half observed once, and the top ten hold 9.5% to 13%. Material: PBMCs. The receptors originated from a human donor in good health.

V gene TRBV29-1 combines with J gene TRBJ2-1, with 8 bases matching TRBD1. CDR3 length: 14 amino acids. Per germline, CDR1 SQVTM and CDR2 ANQGSEA. Trimming cost V 5 bases and J 3 bases; bases outside gene matches: 6. The CDR3 coding sequence is TGCAGCGTTTCCAGGGGACAGGTCTACAATGAGCAGTTCTTC. Translated: CSVSRGQVYNEQFF.

The J gene is TRBJ2-1, the V gene TRBV7-9, with a possible D match to TRBD2 (5 bases). This CDR3 is built from 15 residues. The ends were cut back, 2 bases at V and 7 bases at J, with 15 bases in the middle. The V gene's germline CDR1 is SEHNR and CDR2 FQNEAQ (reference sequence). CDR3 in DNA: TGTGCCAGCAGCTTACTTGGACTGCTACGAAATGAGCAGTTCTTC. Encoded protein: CASSLLGLLRNEQFF.

The chain is built from TRBV5-8 and TRBJ2-3; D is uncertain. This CDR3 is built from 15 residues. Between the trimmed V and J ends, which lost 1 base and 0 bases, there was a span of 9 bases. The germline gives CDR1 SGHTS, CDR2 YDEGEE. The CDR3 DNA is TGTGCCAGCAGCTTGTTGATTACTAGCACAGATACGCAGTATTTT. The encoded protein is CASSLLITSTDTQYF.

This clone showed up just a few times. This chain joins TRBV6-5 and TRBJ1-1; a possible D gene is TRBD1 (5 bases). The ends were cut back, 2 bases at V and 3 bases at J, with 10 bases in the middle. Germline values: CDR1 MNHEY, CDR2 SVGAGI. CDR3 length: 14 amino acids. The DNA for the CDR3 is TGTGCCAGCAGTTACAAGGGGTCGGACACTGAAGCTTTCTTT. Translated, it gives CASSYKGSDTEAFF.

The chain has TRBV11-2 and TRBJ2-7; a weak D match, TRBD1 (7 bases). This CDR3 comprises 16 residues. Germline CDR1 reads SGHAT; CDR2 reads FQNNGV. Deletions cut 5 bases from V and 3 bases from J, with 20 bases between. For the CDR3, the DNA is TGTGCCAGCAGCCTCCGGGGGCGGGACAGTTTCTACGAGCAGTACTTC. Translation gives CASSLRGRDSFYEQYF.